The present entry profiles one TCR beta chain with its context. V shed 2 bases, J shed 2 bases, and the junction held 5 bases outside the gene matches. This CDR3 spans 15 amino acids. Germline V lookup: CDR1 SGHTA, CDR2 FQGTGA. The data derive from a study of OX40 agonist ivuxolimab in advanced cancers. Study as a whole: Averaging roughly 60 years in age, with a range of roughly 23 to 80, the cohort was about 86% male.

Clones were read by immunoSEQ multiplex PCR, and TCRdb kept only the in-frame ones, dropping some. The sample records about 76,000 clones, around 86% being singletons. V usage is TRBV7-3 and J usage is TRBJ2-5, with TRBD2 matching over 7 bases. The clonotype was recovered from an adult with an advanced solid tumor such as melanoma, head and neck, liver or kidney cancer. The sequences come from CD4+ or CD8+ T cells sorted from blood, collected in a trial of the OX40 agonist ivuxolimab. The CDR3 DNA sequence: TGTGCCAGCAGCTTAGGGCTAGCGGAGCAAGAGACCCAGTACTTC. It codes for CASSLGLAEQETQYF.